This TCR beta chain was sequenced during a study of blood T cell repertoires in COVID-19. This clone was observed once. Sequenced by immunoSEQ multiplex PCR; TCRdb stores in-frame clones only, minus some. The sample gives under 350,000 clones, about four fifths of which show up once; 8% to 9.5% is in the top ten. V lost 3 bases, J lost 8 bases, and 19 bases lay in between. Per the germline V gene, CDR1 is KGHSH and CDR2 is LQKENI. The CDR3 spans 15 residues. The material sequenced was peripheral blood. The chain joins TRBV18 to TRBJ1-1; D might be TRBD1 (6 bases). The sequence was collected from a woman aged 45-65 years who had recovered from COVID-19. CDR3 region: CASSPSPAGAGEAFF. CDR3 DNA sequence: TGTGCCAGCTCACCTTCCCCCGCAGGGGCCGGGGAAGCTTTCTTT. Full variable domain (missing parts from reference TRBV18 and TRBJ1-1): NAGVMQNPRHLVRRRGQEARLRCSPMKGHSHVYWYRQLPEEGLKFMVYLQKENIIDESGMPKERFSAEFPKEGPSILRIQQVVRGDSAAYFCASSPSPAGAGEAFFGQGTRLTVV.